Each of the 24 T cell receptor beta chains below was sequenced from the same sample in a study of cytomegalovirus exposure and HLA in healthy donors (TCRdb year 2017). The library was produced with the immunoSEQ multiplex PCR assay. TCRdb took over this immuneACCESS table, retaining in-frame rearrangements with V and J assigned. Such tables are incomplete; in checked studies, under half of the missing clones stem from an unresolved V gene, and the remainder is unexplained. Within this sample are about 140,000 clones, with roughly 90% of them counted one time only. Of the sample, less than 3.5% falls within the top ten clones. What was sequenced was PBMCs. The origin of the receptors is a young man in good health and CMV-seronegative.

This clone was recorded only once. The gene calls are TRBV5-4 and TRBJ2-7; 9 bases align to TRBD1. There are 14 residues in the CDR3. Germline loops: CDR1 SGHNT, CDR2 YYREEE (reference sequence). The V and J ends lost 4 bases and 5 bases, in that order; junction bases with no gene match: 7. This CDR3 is CASSPGTGNDEQYF. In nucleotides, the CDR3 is TGTGCCAGCAGCCCCGGGACAGGGAACGACGAGCAGTACTTC. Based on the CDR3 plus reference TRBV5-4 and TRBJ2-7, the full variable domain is ETGVTQSPTHLIKTRGQQVTLRCSSQSGHNTVSWYQQALGQGPQFIFQYYREEENGRGNFPPRFSGLQFPNYSSELNVNALELDDSALYLCASSPGTGNDEQYFGPGTRLTVT.

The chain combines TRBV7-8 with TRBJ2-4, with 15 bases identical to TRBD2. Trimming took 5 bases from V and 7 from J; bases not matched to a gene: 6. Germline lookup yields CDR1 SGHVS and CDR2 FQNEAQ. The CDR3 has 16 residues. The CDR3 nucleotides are TGTGCCAGCAGCCCGAGGACTAGCGGGGGGGCGAACATTCAGTACTTC. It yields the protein CASSPRTSGGANIQYF.

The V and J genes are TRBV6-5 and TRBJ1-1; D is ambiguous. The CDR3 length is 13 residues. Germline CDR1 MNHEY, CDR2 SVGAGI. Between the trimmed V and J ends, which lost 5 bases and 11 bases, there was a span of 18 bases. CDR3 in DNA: TGTGCCAGCAGTGCACATGTGACGGGTGAGGCTTTCTTT. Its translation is CASSAHVTGEAFF.

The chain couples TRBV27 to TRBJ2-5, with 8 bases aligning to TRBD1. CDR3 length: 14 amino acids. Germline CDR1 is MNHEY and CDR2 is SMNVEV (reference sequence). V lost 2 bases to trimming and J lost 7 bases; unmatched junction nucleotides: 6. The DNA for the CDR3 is TGTGCCAGCAGTTTACTAGGACAGGGAGGGACCCAGTACTTC. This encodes CASSLLGQGGTQYF.

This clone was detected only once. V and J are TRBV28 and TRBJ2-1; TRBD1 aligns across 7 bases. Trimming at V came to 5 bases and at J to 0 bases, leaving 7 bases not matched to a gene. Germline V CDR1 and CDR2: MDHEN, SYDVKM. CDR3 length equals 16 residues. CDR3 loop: CASSPRTGSSYNEQFF. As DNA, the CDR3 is TGTGCCAGCAGTCCAAGGACAGGAAGCTCCTACAATGAGCAGTTCTTC. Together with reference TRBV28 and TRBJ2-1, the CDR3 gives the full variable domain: DVKVTQSSRYLVKRTGEKVFLECVQDMDHENMFWYRQDPGLGLRLIYFSYDVKMKEKGDIPEGYSVSREKKERFSLILESASTNQTSMYLCASSPRTGSSYNEQFFGPGTRLTVL.

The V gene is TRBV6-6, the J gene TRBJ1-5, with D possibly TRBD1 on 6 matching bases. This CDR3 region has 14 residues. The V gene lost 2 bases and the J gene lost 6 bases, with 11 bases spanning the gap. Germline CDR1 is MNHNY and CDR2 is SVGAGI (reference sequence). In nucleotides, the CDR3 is TGTGCCAGCAGTTACCCCGAGGGGGTTCAGCCCCAGCATTTT. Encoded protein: CASSYPEGVQPQHF.

The CDR3 DNA is TGTGCCAGCAGTTCACTTTCATACAGGGGGCGCTTCAACTATGGCTACACCTTC. Its protein is CASSSLSYRGRFNYGYTF. The chain combines TRBV27 with TRBJ1-2; the match to TRBD1 covers 9 bases. Looked up from germline, CDR1 is MNHEY and CDR2 is SMNVEV (reference sequence). CDR3 length equals 18 residues. The trim removed 4 bases at V and 2 bases at J, leaving 14 bases unmatched.

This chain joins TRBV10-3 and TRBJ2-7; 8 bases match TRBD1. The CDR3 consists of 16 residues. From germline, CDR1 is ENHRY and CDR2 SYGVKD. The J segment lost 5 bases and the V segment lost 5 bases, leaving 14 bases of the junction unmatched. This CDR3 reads CAISLKPGQGSDEQYF. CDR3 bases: TGTGCCATCAGTCTCAAGCCCGGACAGGGCAGCGACGAGCAGTACTTC.

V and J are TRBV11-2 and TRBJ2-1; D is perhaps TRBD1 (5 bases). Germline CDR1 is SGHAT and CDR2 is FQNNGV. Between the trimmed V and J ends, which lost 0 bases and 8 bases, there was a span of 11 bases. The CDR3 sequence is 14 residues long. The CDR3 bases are TGTGCCAGCAGCTTAGACCAGGGAATGGATGAGCAGTTCTTC. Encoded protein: CASSLDQGMDEQFF.

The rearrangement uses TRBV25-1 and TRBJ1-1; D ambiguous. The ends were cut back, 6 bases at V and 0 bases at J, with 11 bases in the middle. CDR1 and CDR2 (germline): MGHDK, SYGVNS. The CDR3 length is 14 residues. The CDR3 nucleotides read TGTGCCAGCAGGGCCGAGGCGTTGAACACTGAAGCTTTCTTT. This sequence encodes CASRAEALNTEAFF. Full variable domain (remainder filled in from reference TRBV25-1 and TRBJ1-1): EADIYQTPRYLVIGTGKKITLECSQTMGHDKMYWYQQDPGMELHLIHYSYGVNSTEKGDLSSESTVSRIRTEHFPLTLESARPSHTSQYLCASRAEALNTEAFFGQGTRLTVV.

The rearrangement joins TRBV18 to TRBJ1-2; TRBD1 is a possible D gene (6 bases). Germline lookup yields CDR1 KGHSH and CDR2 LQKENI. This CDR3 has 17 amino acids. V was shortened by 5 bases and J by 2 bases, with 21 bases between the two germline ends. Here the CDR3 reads CASSTIGDRKRNYGYTF. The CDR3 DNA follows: TGTGCCAGCTCAACGATCGGCGACAGGAAAAGAAACTATGGCTACACCTTC.

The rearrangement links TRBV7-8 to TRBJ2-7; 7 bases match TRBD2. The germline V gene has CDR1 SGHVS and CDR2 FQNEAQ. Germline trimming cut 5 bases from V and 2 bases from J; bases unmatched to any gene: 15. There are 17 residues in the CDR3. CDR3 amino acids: CASSLGVGGRVAYEQYF. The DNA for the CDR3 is TGTGCCAGCAGCCTAGGAGTCGGGGGGAGAGTCGCCTACGAGCAGTACTTC.

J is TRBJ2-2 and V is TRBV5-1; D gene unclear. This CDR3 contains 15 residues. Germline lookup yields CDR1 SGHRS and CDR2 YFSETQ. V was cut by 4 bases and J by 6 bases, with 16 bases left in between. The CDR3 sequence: CASSAARSISGELFF. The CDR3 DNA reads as TGCGCCAGCAGCGCAGCGAGGAGTATCTCCGGGGAGCTGTTTTTT.

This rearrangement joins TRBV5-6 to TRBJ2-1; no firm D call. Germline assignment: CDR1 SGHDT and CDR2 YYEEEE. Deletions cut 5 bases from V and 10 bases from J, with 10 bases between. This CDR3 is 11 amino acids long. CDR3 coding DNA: TGTGCCAGCAGATGGGCAAACGAGCAGTTCTTC. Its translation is CASRWANEQFF.

CDR3 DNA: TGCGCCAGCAGCGAGCCGGGCGGGGGGAGTTACGAGCAGTACTTC. Amino acids: CASSEPGGGSYEQYF. The rearrangement links TRBV5-1 to TRBJ2-7; 8 nucleotides agree with TRBD2. The V and J ends lost 4 bases and 4 bases, in that order; junction bases with no gene match: 10. Germline CDR1 reads SGHRS; CDR2 reads YFSETQ. CDR3 length: 15 residues.

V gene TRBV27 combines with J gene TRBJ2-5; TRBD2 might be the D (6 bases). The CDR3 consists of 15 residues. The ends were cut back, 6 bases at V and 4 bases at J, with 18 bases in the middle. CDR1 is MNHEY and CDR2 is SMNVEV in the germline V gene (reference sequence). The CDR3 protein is CASRRGKEGLETQYF. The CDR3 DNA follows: TGTGCCAGCAGACGCGGCAAGGAGGGCCTAGAGACCCAGTACTTC.

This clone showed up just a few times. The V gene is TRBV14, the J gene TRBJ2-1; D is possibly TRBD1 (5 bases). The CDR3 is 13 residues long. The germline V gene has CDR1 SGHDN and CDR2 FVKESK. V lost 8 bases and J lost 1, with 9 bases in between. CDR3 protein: CASAGWSYNEQFF. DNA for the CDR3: TGTGCCAGCGCAGGGTGGTCCTACAATGAGCAGTTCTTC.

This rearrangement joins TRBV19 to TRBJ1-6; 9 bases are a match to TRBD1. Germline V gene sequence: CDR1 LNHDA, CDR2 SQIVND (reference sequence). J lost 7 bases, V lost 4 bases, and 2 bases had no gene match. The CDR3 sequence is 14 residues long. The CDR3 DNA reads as TGTGCCAGTAGTACGGGACAGGGAAATTCACCCCTCCACTTT. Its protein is CASSTGQGNSPLHF.

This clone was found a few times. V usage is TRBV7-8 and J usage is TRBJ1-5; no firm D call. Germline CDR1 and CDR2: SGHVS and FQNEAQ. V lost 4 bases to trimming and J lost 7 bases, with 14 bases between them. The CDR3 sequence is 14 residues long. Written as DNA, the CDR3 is TGTGCCAGCAGCTCAGACCGTGCGGGGCAGCCCCAGCATTTT. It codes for CASSSDRAGQPQHF.

CDR3 protein: CASTPPSGKTDTQYF. Written as DNA, the CDR3 is TGCGCCAGCACCCCCCCTAGCGGGAAGACAGATACGCAGTATTTT. The chain uses TRBV10-2 and TRBJ2-3, with TRBD2 matching over 9 bases. This CDR3 has 15 amino acids. Germline V gives CDR1 WSHSY, CDR2 SAAADI. V trimming: 7 bases; J trimming: 3 bases; junction bases outside the gene matches: 8.

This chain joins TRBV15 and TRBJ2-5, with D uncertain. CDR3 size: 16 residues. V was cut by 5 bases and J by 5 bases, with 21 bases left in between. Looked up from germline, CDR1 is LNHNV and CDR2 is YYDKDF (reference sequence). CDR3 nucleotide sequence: TGTGCCACCAGCTTTTCCACATCGACCCGACTGGAGACCCAGTACTTC. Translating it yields CATSFSTSTRLETQYF.

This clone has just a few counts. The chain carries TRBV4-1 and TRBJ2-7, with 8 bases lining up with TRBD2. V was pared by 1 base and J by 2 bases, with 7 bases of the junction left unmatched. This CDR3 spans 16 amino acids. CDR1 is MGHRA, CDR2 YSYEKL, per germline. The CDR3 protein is CASSQVSGELAYEQYF. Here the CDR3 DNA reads TGCGCCAGCAGCCAAGTTAGCGGGGAGCTCGCCTACGAGCAGTACTTC.

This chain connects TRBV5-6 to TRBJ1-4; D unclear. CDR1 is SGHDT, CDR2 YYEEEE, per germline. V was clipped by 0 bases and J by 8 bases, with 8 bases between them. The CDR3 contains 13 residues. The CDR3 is CASSLGRSEKLFF. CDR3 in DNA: TGTGCCAGCAGCTTGGGCAGATCCGAAAAACTGTTTTTT. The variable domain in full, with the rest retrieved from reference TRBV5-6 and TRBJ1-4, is DAGVTQSPTHLIKTRGQQVTLRCSPKSGHDTVSWYQQALGQGPQFIFQYYEEEERQRGNFPDRFSGHQFPNYSSELNVNALLLGDSALYLCASSLGRSEKLFFGSGTQLSVL.

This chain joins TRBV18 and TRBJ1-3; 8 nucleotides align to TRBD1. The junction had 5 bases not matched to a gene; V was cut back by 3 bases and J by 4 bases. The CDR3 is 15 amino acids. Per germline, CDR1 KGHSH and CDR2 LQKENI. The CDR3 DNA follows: TGTGCCAGCTCACCGACAGGGGAGGTCGGAAACACCATATATTTT. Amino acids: CASSPTGEVGNTIYF.